This T cell receptor beta chain was obtained from a study of beta chain features in type 1 diabetes. About the study: Cell yields, age and gender were similar between patients and healthy donors.

CD45RO/CCR7/CD25/CD127/CD95/CD27 sorting isolated CD4+ naive, central memory, regulatory and stem cell-like memory cells. This clone turned up a few times. The target antigen is unknown. Sequencing targeted expressed TCRB transcripts, as all isolated RNA had been reverse transcribed. Only in-frame clones appear in the TCRdb table, and some are missing; sequencing was by immunoSEQ multiplex PCR. The data contain 600,000 to 700,000 clones, 12% of them singletons. Overall study findings and caveats: Significant though moderate, a shortening of TCRB CDR3s appeared in all four CD4+ subsets of Type 1 diabetes patients. The cDNA sequencing approach could over-represent high-TCR-expressing cells. Insertion counts at VDJ junctions were lower in type 1 diabetes patients, who also showed more deletions there.

Between the trimmed V and J ends, which lost 0 bases and 1 base, there was a span of 8 bases. From germline, CDR1 is SGDLS and CDR2 YYNGEE. This CDR3 comprises 15 residues. This chain joins TRBV9 and TRBJ2-1; D is uncertain. The sequence was collected from a man younger than 40 with type 1 diabetes. Sequencing used naive CD4+ T cells from blood. CDR3 sequence: CASSVALVSYNEQFF. In DNA form, the CDR3 reads TGTGCCAGCAGCGTAGCTTTGGTTTCCTACAATGAGCAGTTCTTC. The complete variable domain, with remaining parts taken from reference TRBV9 and TRBJ2-1, reads DSGVTQTPKHLITATGQRVTLRCSPRSGDLSVYWYQQSLDQGLQFLIQYYNGEERAKGNILERFSAQQFPDLHSELNLSSLELGDSALYFCASSVALVSYNEQFFGPGTRLTVL.